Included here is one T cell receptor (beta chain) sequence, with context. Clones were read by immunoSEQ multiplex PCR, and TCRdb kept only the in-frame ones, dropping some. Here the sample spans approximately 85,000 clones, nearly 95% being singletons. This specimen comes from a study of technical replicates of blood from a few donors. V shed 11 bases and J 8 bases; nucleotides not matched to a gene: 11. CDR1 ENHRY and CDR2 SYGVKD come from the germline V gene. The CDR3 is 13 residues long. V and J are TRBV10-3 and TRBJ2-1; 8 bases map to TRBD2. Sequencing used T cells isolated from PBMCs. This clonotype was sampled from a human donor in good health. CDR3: CASQAGEFYEQFF. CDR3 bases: TGTGCCTCCCAAGCGGGAGAATTTTATGAGCAGTTCTTC.